This TCR beta chain was sequenced in a study of cytomegalovirus exposure and HLA in healthy donors. This PCR relied on a set of 60 Vbeta primers and 13 Jbeta primers. Sequencing was performed with immunoSEQ multiplex PCR; in TCRdb, only in-frame clones are kept and a portion is missing. The profile shows roughly 81,000 clones, approximately 79% of them singletons. Germline V gene sequence: CDR1 MGHRA, CDR2 YSYEKL. The CDR3 covers 15 residues. With V trimmed by 4 bases and J by 4 bases, 7 bases remained unmatched. Material: PBMCs. The TCR sequence derives from a young man in good health and CMV-seronegative. The chain recombines TRBV4-1 with TRBJ2-1, with 7 bases matching TRBD1. The CDR3 sequence: CASSLVPGQYNEQFF. The CDR3 DNA reads as TGCGCCAGCAGCCTAGTTCCGGGACAGTACAATGAGCAGTTCTTC.